The clone carrying this TCR beta chain was found a few times. Its antigen remains unidentified. This entry comes from a study of CD8 T cells in ankylosing spondylitis. Study-wide findings and caveats: A TCR beta motif made of fewer than 10 highly homologous variants seemed typical of ankylosing spondylitis blood.

The germline V and J ends were trimmed by 4 bases and 0 bases, with 7 bases remaining between them. The CDR3 extends over 14 amino acids. CDR1 and CDR2 (germline): SQVTM, ANQGSEA. TCRdb passed the 5' RACE reads through MiXCR, listing each CDR3 protein once. The sample yields around 540,000 distinct CDR3 sequences, roughly an eighth seen once. This TCR was recovered from a male donor with ankylosing spondylitis. Sequenced material: blood, either unsorted or a sorted T cell fraction (not recorded which). The chain links TRBV29-1 to TRBJ2-6; D is perhaps TRBD2 (5 bases). CDR3 loop: CSVAGGSGANVLTF. The DNA of the CDR3 is TGCAGCGTTGCCGGAGGCTCTGGGGCCAACGTCCTGACTTTC.